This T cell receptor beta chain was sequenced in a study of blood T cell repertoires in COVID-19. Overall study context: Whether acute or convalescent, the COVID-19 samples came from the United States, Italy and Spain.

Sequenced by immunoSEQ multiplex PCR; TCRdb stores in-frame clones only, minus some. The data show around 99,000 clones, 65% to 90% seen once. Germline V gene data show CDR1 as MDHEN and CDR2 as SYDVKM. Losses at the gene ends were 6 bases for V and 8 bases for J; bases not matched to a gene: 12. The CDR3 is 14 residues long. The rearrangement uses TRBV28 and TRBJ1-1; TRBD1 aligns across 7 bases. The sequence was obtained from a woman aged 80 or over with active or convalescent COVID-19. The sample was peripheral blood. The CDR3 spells CASRSGQLDQEAFF. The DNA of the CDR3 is TGTGCCAGCAGGTCGGGACAGCTCGATCAAGAAGCTTTCTTT.